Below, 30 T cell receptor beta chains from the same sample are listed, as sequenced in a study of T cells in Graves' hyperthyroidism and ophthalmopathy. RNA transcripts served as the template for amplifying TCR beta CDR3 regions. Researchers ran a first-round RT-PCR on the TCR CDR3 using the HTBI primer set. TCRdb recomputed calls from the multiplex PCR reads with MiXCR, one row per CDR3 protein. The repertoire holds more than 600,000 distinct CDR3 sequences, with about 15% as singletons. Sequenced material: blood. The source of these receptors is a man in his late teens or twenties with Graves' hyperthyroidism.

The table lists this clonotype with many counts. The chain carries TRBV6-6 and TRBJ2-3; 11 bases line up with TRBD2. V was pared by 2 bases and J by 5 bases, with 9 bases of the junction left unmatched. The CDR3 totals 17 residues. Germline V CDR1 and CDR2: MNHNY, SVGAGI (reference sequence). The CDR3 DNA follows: TGTGCCAGCAGTTACGGGACTAGCGGTTCTGGGGGAGATACGCAGTATTTT. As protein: CASSYGTSGSGGDTQYF.

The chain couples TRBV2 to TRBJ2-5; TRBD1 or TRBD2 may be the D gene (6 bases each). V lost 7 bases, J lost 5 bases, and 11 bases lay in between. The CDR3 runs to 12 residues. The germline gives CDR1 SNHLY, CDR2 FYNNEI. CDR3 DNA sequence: TGTGCCAGCACCGGGGGCCCGGAGACCCAGTACTTC. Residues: CASTGGPETQYF.

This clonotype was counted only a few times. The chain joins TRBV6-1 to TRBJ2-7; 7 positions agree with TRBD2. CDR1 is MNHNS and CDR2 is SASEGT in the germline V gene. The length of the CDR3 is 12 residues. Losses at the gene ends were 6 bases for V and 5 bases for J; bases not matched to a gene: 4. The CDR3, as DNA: TGTGCCAGCAGGGTAAGCGGGGACGAGCAGTACTTC. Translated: CASRVSGDEQYF.

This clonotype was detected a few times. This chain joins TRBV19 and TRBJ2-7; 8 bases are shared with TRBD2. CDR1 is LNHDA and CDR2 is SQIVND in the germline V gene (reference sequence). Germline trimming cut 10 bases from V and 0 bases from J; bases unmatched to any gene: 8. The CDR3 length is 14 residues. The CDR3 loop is CATSISGSSYEQYF. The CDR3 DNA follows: TGTGCCACCAGCATCAGCGGGAGCTCCTACGAGCAGTACTTC.

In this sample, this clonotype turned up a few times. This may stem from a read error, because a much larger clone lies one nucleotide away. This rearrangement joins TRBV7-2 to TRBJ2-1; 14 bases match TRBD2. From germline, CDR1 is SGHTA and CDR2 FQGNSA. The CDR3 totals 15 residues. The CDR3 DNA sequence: TGTGCCCGCAGCCCGGGACTAGCGGGAGTCGATGAGCAGTTCTTC. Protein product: CARSPGLAGVDEQFF.

DNA for the CDR3: TGTGCCAGCAGTCCCTTAGCGGGAGGGTCGGGGAATGAGCAGTTCTTC. This encodes CASSPLAGGSGNEQFF. The chain has TRBV6-1 and TRBJ2-1, with TRBD2 matching over 11 bases. Germline lookup yields CDR1 MNHNS and CDR2 SASEGT. The length of the CDR3 is 16 residues. V was clipped by 5 bases and J by 7 bases; unmatched bases: 10.

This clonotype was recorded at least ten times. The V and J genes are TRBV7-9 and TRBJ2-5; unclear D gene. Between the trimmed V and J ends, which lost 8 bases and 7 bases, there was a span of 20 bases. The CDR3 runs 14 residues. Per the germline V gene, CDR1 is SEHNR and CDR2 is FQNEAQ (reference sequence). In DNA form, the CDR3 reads TGTGCCAGCCTCTCAGAGATGGACCGAATGACCCAGTACTTC. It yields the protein CASLSEMDRMTQYF.

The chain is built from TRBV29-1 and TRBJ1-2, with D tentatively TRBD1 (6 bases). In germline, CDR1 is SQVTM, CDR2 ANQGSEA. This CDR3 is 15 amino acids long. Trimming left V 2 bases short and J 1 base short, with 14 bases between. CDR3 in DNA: TGCAGCGTTGAAACGCTCTCCAGGGGTAACTATGGCTACACCTTC. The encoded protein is CSVETLSRGNYGYTF. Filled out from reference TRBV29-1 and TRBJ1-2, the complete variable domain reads SAVISQKPSRDICQRGTSLTIQCQVDSQVTMMFWYRQQPGQSLTLIATANQGSEATYESGFVIDKFPISRPNLTFSTLTVSNMSPEDSSIYLCSVETLSRGNYGYTFGSGTRLTVV.

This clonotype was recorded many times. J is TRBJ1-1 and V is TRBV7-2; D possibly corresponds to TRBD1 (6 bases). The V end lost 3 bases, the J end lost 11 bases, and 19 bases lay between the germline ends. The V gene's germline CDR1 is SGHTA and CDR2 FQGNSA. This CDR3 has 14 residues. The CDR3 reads CASSLSSTGGPAFF. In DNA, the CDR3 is TGTGCCAGCAGCTTGTCGTCGACCGGGGGGCCGGCTTTCTTT.

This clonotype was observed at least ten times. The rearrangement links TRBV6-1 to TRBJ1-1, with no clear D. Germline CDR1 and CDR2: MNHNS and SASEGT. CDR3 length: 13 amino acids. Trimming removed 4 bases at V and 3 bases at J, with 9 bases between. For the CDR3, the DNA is TGTGCCAGCAGTGCCAACCGGGACACTGAAGCTTTCTTT. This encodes CASSANRDTEAFF.

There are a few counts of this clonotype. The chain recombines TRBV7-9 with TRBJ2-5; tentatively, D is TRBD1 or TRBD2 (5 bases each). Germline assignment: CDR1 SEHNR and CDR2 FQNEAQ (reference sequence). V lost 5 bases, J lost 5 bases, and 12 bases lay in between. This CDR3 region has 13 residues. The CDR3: CASSTHGTETQYF. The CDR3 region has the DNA TGTGCCAGCAGCACTCACGGGACGGAGACCCAGTACTTC.

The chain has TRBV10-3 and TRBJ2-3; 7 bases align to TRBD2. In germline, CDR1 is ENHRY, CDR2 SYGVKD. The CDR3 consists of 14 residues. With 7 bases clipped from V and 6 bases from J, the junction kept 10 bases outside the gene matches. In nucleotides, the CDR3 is TGTGCCATCATGGGGACTACACGTCCCGATACGCAGTATTTT. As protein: CAIMGTTRPDTQYF.

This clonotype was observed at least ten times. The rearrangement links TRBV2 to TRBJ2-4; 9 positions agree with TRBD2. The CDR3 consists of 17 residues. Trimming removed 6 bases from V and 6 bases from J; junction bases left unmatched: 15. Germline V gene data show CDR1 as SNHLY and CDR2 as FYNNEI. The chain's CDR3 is CASSGPDRLADLNIQYF. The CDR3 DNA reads TGTGCCAGCAGCGGACCTGACCGACTAGCGGACCTAAACATTCAGTACTTC.

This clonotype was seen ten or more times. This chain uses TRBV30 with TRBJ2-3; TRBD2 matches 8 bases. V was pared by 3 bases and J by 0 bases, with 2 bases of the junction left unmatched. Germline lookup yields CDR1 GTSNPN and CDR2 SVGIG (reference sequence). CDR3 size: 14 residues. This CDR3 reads CAWSTSGSTDTQYF. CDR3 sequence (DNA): TGTGCCTGGAGCACTAGCGGTAGCACAGATACGCAGTATTTT.

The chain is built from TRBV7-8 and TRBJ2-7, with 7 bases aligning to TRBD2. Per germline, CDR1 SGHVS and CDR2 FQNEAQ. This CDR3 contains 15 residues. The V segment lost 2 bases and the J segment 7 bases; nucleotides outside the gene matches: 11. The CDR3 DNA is TGTGCCAGCAGCTTACCCCCTAGCGGAGGAGGGGAGCAGTACTTC. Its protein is CASSLPPSGGGEQYF.

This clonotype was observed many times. This CDR3 reads CSTLWPRSFADTQYF. CDR3 nucleotide sequence: TGCAGTACTCTATGGCCCAGGTCGTTTGCAGATACGCAGTATTTT. The chain uses TRBV20-1 and TRBJ2-3; D uncertain. This CDR3 contains 15 residues. Trimming shortened V by 8 bases and J by 4 bases, and 22 bases separated the two germline ends. The V gene's germline CDR1 is DFQATT and CDR2 SNEGSKA (reference sequence).

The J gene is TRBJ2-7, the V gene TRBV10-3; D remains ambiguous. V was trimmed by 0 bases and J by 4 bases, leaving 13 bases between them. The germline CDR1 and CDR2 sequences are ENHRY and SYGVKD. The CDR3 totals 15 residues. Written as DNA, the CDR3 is TGTGCCATCAGTGAGTCGAATAATTTGCGGTACGAGCAGTACTTC. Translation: CAISESNNLRYEQYF.

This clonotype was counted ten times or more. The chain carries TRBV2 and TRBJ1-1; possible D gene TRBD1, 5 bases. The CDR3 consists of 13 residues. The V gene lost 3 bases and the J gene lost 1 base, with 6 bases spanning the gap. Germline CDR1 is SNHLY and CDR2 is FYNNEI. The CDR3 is CASSDTGNTEAFF. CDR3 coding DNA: TGTGCCAGCAGTGATACAGGGAACACTGAAGCTTTCTTT.

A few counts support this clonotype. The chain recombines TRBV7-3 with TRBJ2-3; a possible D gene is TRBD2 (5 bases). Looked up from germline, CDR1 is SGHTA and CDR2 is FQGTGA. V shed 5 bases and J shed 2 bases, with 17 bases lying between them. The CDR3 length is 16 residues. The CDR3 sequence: CASSLMSAGITDTQYF. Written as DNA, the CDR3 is TGTGCCAGCAGCCTAATGTCGGCCGGGATCACAGATACGCAGTATTTT.

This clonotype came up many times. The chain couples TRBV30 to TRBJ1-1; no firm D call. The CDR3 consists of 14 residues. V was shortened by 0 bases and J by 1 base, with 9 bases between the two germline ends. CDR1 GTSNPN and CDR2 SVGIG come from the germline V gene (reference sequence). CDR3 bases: TGTGCCTGGAGTGTAAGACCTCCGAACACTGAAGCTTTCTTT. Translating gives CAWSVRPPNTEAFF.

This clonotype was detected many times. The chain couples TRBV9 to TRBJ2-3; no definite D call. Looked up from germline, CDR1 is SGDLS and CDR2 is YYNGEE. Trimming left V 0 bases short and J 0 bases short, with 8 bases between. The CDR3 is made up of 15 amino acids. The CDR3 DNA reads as TGTGCCAGCAGCGTAGGAACATCAAGCACAGATACGCAGTATTTT. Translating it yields CASSVGTSSTDTQYF.

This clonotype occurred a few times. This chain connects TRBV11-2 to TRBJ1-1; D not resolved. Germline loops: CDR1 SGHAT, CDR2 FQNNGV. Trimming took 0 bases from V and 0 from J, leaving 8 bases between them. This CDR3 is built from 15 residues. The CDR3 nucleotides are TGTGCCAGCAGCTTAGAGTACCGGATGAACACTGAAGCTTTCTTT. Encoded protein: CASSLEYRMNTEAFF.

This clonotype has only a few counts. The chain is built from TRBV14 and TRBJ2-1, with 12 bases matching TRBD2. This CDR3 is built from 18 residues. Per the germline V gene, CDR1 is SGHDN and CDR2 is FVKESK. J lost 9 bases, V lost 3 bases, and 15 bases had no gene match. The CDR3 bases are TGTGCCAGCAGCCAGAAGACTAGCGGGAGCTCTTTTTTGAGTGAGCAGTTCTTC. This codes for CASSQKTSGSSFLSEQFF.

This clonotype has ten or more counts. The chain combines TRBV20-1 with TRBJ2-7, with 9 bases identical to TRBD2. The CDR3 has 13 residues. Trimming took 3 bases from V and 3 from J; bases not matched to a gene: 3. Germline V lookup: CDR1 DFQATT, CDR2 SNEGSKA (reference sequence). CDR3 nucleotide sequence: TGCAGTGCTAGGGCTAGCGGGGTCTACGAGCAGTACTTC. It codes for CSARASGVYEQYF.

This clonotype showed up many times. CDR3 loop: CASSLIGGANVLTF. The CDR3 DNA sequence: TGTGCCAGCAGTTTAATAGGGGGGGCCAACGTCCTGACTTTC. V usage is TRBV12-3 or TRBV12-4 and J usage is TRBJ2-6; D is unclear. V was clipped by 2 bases and J by 4 bases, with 6 bases between them. The length of the CDR3 is 14 residues.

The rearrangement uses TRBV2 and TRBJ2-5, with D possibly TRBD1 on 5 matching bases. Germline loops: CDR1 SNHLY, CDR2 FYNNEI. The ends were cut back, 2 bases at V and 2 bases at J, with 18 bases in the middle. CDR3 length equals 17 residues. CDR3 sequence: CASSEPETANYQETQYF. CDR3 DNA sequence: TGTGCCAGCAGTGAACCCGAGACAGCAAATTATCAAGAGACCCAGTACTTC.

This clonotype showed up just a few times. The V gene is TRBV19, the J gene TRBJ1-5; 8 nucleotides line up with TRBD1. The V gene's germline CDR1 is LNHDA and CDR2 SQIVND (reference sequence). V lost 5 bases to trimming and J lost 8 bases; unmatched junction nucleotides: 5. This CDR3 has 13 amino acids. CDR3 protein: CASSPRGHEPQHF. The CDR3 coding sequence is TGTGCCAGTAGTCCCAGGGGGCATGAGCCCCAGCATTTT.

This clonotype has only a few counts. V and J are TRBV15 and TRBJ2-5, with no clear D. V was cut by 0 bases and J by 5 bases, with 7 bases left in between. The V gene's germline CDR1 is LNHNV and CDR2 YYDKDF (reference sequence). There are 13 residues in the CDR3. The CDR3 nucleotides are TGTGCCACCAGCAGAGATGTAGGGGAGACCCAGTACTTC. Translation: CATSRDVGETQYF.

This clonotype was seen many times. The CDR3 DNA follows: TGTGCCAGCAGCGCCTTGCAACAGGGACGGGAGCAGTACTTC. Translation gives CASSALQQGREQYF. The chain links TRBV9 to TRBJ2-7, with a weak D call TRBD1 (6 bases). Germline V gene lookup returns CDR1 SGDLS and CDR2 YYNGEE. V lost 3 bases, J lost 7 bases, and 17 bases lay in between. The CDR3 is 14 amino acids.

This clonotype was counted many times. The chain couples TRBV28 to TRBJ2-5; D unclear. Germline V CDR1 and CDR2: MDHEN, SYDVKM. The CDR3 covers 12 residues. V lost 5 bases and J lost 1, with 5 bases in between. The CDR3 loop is CASSHIQETQYF. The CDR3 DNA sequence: TGTGCCAGCAGTCACATCCAAGAGACCCAGTACTTC. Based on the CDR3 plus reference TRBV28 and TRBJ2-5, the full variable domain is DVKVTQSSRYLVKRTGEKVFLECVQDMDHENMFWYRQDPGLGLRLIYFSYDVKMKEKGDIPEGYSVSREKKERFSLILESASTNQTSMYLCASSHIQETQYFGPGTRLLVL.